This T cell receptor beta chain was identified in a study of blood T cell repertoires in COVID-19. Per the authors' pipeline: Estimated nucleated cell counts came from reference gene primer amplification. Sequenced by immunoSEQ multiplex PCR; TCRdb stores in-frame clones only, minus some. From that table come the V and J calls and clone size; the DNA was used to work out D and trimming. The data contain 250,000 to 350,000 clones, approximately 83% of them singletons. The CDR3 sequence is 16 residues long. Trimming removed 6 bases from V and 3 bases from J; junction bases left unmatched: 6. Germline CDR1 is LNHDA and CDR2 is SQIVND (reference sequence).

The TCR was taken from a woman aged 25-40 years who had recovered from COVID-19. Material for sequencing was PBMCs or T cells enriched from blood (not recorded which). V is TRBV19 and J is TRBJ2-3; TRBD2 matches 13 bases. The chain's CDR3 is CASSRPTSGRTDTQYF. For the CDR3, the DNA is TGTGCCAGTAGCCGCCCGACTAGCGGGAGGACAGATACGCAGTATTTT.